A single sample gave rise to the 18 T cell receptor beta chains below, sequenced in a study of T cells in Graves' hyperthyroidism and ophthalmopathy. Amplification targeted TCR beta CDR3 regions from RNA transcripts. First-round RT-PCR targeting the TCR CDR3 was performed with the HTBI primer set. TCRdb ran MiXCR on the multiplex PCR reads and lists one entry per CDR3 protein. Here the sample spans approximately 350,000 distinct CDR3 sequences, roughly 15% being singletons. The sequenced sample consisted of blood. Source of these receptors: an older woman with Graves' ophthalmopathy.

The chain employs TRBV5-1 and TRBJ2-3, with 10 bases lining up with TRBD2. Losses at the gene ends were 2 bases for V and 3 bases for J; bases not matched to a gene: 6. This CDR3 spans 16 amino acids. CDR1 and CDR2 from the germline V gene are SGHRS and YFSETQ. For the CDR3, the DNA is TGCGCCAGCAGCTTTGCGACTAGCGGGTCTACAGATACGCAGTATTTT. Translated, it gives CASSFATSGSTDTQYF.

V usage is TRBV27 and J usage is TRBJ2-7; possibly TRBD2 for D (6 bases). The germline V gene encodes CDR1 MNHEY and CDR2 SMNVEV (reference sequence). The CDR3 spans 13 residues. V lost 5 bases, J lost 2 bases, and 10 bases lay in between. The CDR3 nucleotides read TGTGCCAGCAGTGAGCGGGCTGCCTACGAGCAGTACTTC. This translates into CASSERAAYEQYF.

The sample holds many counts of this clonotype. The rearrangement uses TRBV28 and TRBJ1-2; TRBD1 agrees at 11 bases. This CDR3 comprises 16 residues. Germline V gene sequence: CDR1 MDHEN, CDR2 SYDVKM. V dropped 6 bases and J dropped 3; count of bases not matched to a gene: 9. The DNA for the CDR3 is TGTGCCAGCAGCCCCCGGACAGGGGGCAATCACTATGGCTACACCTTC. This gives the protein CASSPRTGGNHYGYTF.

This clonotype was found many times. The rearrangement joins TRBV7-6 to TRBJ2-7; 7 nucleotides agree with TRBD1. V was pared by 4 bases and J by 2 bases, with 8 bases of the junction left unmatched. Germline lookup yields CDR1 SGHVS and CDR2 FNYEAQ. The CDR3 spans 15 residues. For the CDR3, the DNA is TGTGCCAGCAGCTCGCAGACAGGGAGCCCCTACGAGCAGTACTTC. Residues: CASSSQTGSPYEQYF.

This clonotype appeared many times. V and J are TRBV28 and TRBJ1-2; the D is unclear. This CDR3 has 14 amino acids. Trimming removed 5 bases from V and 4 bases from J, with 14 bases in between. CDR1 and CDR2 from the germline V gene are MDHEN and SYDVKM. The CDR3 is CASSPFLTGYGYTF. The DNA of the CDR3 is TGTGCCAGCAGTCCCTTCCTTACGGGCTATGGCTACACCTTC.

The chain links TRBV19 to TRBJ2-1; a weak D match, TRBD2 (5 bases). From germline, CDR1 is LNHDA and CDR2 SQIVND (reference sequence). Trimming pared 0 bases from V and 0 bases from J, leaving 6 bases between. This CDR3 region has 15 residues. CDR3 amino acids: CASSIDGSSYNEQFF. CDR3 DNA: TGTGCCAGTAGTATAGATGGGAGCTCCTACAATGAGCAGTTCTTC.

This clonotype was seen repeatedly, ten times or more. The CDR3 nucleotides are TGTGCCAGCAGCTTAGTTGCGGGAGAAATCGGGGAGCTGTTTTTT. Translation gives CASSLVAGEIGELFF. The chain recombines TRBV7-2 with TRBJ2-2, with 7 bases aligning to TRBD2. Looked up from germline, CDR1 is SGHTA and CDR2 is FQGNSA. V was clipped by 1 base and J by 7 bases; unmatched bases: 6. CDR3 size: 15 residues.

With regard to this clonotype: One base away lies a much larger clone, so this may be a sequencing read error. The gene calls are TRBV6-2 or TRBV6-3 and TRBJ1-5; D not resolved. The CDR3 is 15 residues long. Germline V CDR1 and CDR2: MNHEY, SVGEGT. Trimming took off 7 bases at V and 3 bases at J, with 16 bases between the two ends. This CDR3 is CASNKHTGDNQPQHF. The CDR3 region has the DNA TGTGCCAGCAACAAACATACTGGGGACAATCAGCCCCAGCATTTT.

The CDR3 DNA sequence: TGTGCCAGCAGTATCAGGGTCACTGGGGCCAACGTCCTGACTTTC. Protein product: CASSIRVTGANVLTF. This chain uses TRBV6-1 with TRBJ2-6; possible D gene TRBD1, 5 bases. The length of the CDR3 is 15 residues. Trimming removed 5 bases at V and 2 bases at J, with 10 bases between. In germline, CDR1 is MNHNS, CDR2 SASEGT.

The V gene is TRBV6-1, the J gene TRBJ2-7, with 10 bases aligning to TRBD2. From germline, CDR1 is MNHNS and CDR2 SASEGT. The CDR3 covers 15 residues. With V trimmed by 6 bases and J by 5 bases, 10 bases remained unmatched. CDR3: CASRPAGGPQNEQYF. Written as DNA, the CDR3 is TGTGCCAGCAGACCAGCGGGAGGGCCTCAGAACGAGCAGTACTTC.

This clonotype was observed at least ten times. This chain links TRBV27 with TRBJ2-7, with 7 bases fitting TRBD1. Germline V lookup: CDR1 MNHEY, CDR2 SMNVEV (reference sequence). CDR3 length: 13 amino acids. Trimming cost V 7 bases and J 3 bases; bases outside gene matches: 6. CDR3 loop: CASKRQGSYEQYF. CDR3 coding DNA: TGTGCCAGCAAGCGACAGGGCAGCTACGAGCAGTACTTC.

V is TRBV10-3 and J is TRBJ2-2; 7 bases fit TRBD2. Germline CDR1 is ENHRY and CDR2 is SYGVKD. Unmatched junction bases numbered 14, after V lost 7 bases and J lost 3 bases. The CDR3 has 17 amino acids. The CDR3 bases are TGTGCCATCATCACCGGGACCCTTGGGAGGGACACCGGGGAGCTGTTTTTT. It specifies CAIITGTLGRDTGELFF.

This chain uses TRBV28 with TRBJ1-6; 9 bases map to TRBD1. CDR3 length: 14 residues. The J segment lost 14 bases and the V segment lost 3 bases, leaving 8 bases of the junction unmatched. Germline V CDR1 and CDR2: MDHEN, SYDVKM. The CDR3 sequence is CASSLGQGILTLHF. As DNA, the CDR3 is TGTGCCAGCAGTTTGGGACAGGGTATCCTTACCCTCCACTTT.

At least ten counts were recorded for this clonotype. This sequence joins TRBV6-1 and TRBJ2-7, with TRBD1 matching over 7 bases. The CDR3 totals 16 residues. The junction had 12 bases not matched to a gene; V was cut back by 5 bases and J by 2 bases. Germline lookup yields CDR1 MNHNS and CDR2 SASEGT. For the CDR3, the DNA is TGTGCCAGCAGTTCCCCGGGACAGTTTTGGACCTACGAGCAGTACTTC. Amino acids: CASSSPGQFWTYEQYF.

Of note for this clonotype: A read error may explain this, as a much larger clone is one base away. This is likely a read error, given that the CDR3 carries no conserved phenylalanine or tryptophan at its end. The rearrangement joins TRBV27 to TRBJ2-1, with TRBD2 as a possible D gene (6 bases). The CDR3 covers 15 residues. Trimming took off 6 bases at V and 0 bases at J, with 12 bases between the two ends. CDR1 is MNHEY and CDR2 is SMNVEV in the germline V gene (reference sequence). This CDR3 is CASSASGPSYNEQFL. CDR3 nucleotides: TGTGCCAGCAGCGCAAGCGGGCCCTCCTACAATGAGCAGTTCTTA.

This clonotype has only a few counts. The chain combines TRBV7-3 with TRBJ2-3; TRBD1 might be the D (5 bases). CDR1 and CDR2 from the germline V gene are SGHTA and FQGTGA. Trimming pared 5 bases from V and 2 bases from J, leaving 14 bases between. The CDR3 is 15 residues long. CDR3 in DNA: TGTGCCAGCAGCCCCATAGGGGTTCCCACAGATACGCAGTATTTT. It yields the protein CASSPIGVPTDTQYF.

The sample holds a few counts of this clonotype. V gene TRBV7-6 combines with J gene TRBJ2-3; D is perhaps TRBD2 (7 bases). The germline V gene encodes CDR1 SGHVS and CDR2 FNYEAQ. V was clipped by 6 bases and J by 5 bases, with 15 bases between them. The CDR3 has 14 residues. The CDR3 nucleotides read TGTGCCAGCAGACCCGCGGGGGCGGTAGATACGCAGTATTTT. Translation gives CASRPAGAVDTQYF.

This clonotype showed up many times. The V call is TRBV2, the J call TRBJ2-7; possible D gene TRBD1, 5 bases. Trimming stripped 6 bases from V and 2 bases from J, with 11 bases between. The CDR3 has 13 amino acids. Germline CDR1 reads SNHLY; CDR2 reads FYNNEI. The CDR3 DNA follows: TGTGCCAGCAGAGGGGCCGGGCCCTACGAGCAGTACTTC. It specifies CASRGAGPYEQYF.